This T cell receptor beta chain was profiled in a study of PD-1 blockade in mismatch repair-deficient tumors. The study, taken as a whole, reports: Rapid post-treatment expansion, then contraction, generally preceding radiologic response, marked tumor-resident clones.

Comments on this clone: What it binds is unknown.

Clones were sequenced by immunoSEQ multiplex PCR, and TCRdb holds only the in-frame ones, with some missing. The table shows around 130,000 clones, with around nine tenths occurring only once. This CDR3 has 15 amino acids. With 5 bases clipped from V and 0 bases from J, the junction kept 6 bases outside the gene matches. Germline lookup yields CDR1 MNHNY and CDR2 SVGAGI (reference sequence). The sequence was obtained from an adult with mismatch repair-deficient cancer. This sequence joins TRBV6-6 and TRBJ1-2; TRBD1 agrees at 7 bases. The input for sequencing was peripheral blood, taken 72 weeks after starting pembrolizumab. In DNA form, the CDR3 reads TGTGCCAGCAGTACAGGGACAGCTTCTAACTATGGCTACACCTTC. This gives the protein CASSTGTASNYGYTF.